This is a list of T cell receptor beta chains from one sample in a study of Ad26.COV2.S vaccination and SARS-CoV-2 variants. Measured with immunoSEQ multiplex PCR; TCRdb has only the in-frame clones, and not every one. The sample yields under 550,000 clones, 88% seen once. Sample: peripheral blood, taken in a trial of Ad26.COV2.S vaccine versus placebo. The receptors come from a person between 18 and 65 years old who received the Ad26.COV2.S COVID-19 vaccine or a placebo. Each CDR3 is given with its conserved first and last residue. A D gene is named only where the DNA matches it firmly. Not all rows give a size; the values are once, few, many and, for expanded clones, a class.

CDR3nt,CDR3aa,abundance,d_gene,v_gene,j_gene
TGTGCCAGTGGCAGGGTGTGGTATGGCTACACCTTC,CASGRVWYGYTF,NA,NA,TRBV7-8,TRBJ1-2
TGCAGCGTTGACCCGGTACGGGGGGCAGATACGCAGTATTTT,CSVDPVRGADTQYF,NA,TRBD2,TRBV29-1,TRBJ2-3
TGTGCCAGCAGCCTTACCTCGACAGGGGCGGACACCGGGGAGCTGTTTTTT,CASSLTSTGADTGELFF,once,TRBD1,TRBV6-2/TRBV6-3,TRBJ2-2
TGCGCCAGCAGCTTGTCGGTCGACAGGGATAGCGAGCAGTACTTC,CASSLSVDRDSEQYF,NA,TRBD1,TRBV5-1,TRBJ2-7
TGTGCCAGCAGTTTCCTCCAGGGGATGGGTAATTCACCCCTCCACTTT,CASSFLQGMGNSPLHF,NA,NA,TRBV28,TRBJ1-6
TGTGCCAGCAGCCGGCAGAGGACACGGGCAGATACGCAGTATTTT,CASSRQRTRADTQYF,few,NA,TRBV6-2/TRBV6-3,TRBJ2-3
TGTGCCAGTAGTATCGGGGGGAGCCTCACAGATACGCAGTATTTT,CASSIGGSLTDTQYF,NA,TRBD2,TRBV19,TRBJ2-3
TGTGCCAGCAGTGAAAGGTGGTCAGGGGCTGGGGCCAACGTCCTGACTTTC,CASSERWSGAGANVLTF,NA,NA,TRBV6-1,TRBJ2-6
TGTGCCAGTAGTATCTGGGGACAGGGCGGGAATGAGCAGTTCTTC,CASSIWGQGGNEQFF,NA,TRBD1,TRBV19,TRBJ2-1
TGTGCCAGCTCACCAGGGACAGGGAACACTGAAGCTTTCTTT,CASSPGTGNTEAFF,once,TRBD1,TRBV18,TRBJ1-1
TGTGCCAGCAGTTCTACAGGGGGGGGCATCGACAATGAGCAGTTCTTC,CASSSTGGGIDNEQFF,NA,NA,TRBV28,TRBJ2-1
TGTGCCAGCAGCTCCCCAACAGGGTATGAGCAGTACTTC,CASSSPTGYEQYF,once,NA,TRBV7-2,TRBJ2-7
TGCGCCAGCAGTCCACAGGGACCGGGTGTGAATGAGCAGTTCTTC,CASSPQGPGVNEQFF,once,NA,TRBV10-1,TRBJ2-1
TGTGCCAGCAGTTGGGGGGCGCAGTCCAATGAGCAGTTCTTC,CASSWGAQSNEQFF,NA,NA,TRBV6-2/TRBV6-3,TRBJ2-1
TGTGCCTGGAGTCCAAGGAGCTACGAGCAGTACTTC,CAWSPRSYEQYF,NA,NA,TRBV30,TRBJ2-7
TGTGCCAGCAGTTTTGGGGGCGGTTGGAGTAGCAATCAGCCCCAGCATTTT,CASSFGGGWSSNQPQHF,NA,NA,TRBV28,TRBJ1-5